This T cell receptor beta chain was identified during a study of metastatic and nonmetastatic thyroid tumors. Whole-study context: Repertoires from blood and tumor or nodule tissue of malignant and benign thyroid patients were compared. Study outcomes and limitations: Relative to benign nodules, malignant thyroid tumors were reportedly characterized by significantly elevated TCR beta diversity in blood and tumor.

This clone has just a few counts. The antigen is not known. CDR1 is MDHEN, CDR2 SYDVKM, per germline. V dropped 4 bases and J dropped 5 bases, with 11 bases sitting between them. CDR3 length: 13 amino acids. In the original processing: The study took CDR3 differences across clinicopathological groups and made a distant-metastasis classifier for papillary thyroid cancer from them. TCRdb reassembled clones from the PCR reads with MiXCR. These V and J calls rely on TCRdb rather than the paper's analysis. The data show roughly 20,000 clones, 29% seen once. Not a single patient had been given any form of treatment at any point before undergoing thyroid surgery.

Sample: tumor tissue. The sequence was obtained from a female donor with papillary thyroid cancer or a benign thyroid nodule (not recorded which). Some clones in this sample may be carry-over from other donors' samples. V and J are TRBV28 and TRBJ1-2; D might be TRBD1 (5 bases). CDR3 in amino acids: CASSWGGGYGYTF. The CDR3 DNA reads TGTGCCAGCAGTTGGGGGGGTGGGTATGGCTACACCTTC.